The sequence of this T cell receptor beta chain was determined in a study of shared clonotypes between healthy human individuals (TCRdb year 2020). Broadly, across the study: A few men and two women, aged 18 to 49 years, made up the cohort. Libraries were prepared and TCR repertoires were sequenced by different laboratories using diverse techniques, in order to increase sequencing depth and limit assay-specific biases. Leukapheresis yielded between about 0.8 and 9.5 billion PBMCs per donor. For each donor, CD4 naive and CD4 memory were each given three plates, CD8 naive was given two plates, and CD8 memory was given one plate. To estimate repertoire size and how much clonotypes are shared between individuals, the study performed deep sequencing of blood TCR repertoires from about five healthy adults. Overall results and qualifications from the work: When a few donors were compared, the shared fraction of clonotypes was around 5% for naive CD4, over 3% for naive CD8, 2% to 2.5% for memory CD4, and roughly 0.43% for memory CD8. Sampling was limited to blood, and TCR repertoires in tissue likely differ from TCR repertoires in blood. Even with the large sequencing depth, rarefaction of the sorted-subset datasets indicated that sequencing was incomplete. Naive subsets generally had larger estimated clonotype richness than memory subsets. Compared with non-shared clonotypes, the clonotypes found in all four sorted-subset donors had higher generation probabilities. The genetic and exposure-history diversity represented was limited by the small number of donors. Based on pairwise subsampling, the degree of clonotype sharing among donors was expected to be affected by sequencing depth.

TCR CDR3 regions were amplified from genomic DNA by multiplex PCR using the deep immunoSEQ assay. Genomic DNA extracted from each cell subset was distributed evenly over all wells of several immunoSEQ 96-well plates, and each plate served as one replicate. For sorted subsets, each replicate PCR was loaded with about 0.2 ug genomic DNA, equivalent to 30,000 or so T cell genomes. The purified libraries were quantified using a Qubit 3.0 fluorometer, sized with a Bioanalyzer 2100, and then quantified again using the KAPA Library Quantification kit. A separate single-read 150-cycle Illumina NextSeq 550 flow cell was used to sequence each immunoSEQ 96-well plate. In the authors' own workflow: Because the immunoSEQ output held only junctional sequences and lacked quality scores, the filtering could not match the filtering applied to full-length reads. Sequences were annotated with PyIR, a Python wrapper for IgBLAST v1.9, using IMGT germline references to assign V/J genes and CDR3. Reads with weak V/J assignments (E-value above 1e-6), missing CDR3, stop codons, out-of-frame junctions, or ambiguous translated residues were removed. V3J clonotypes were defined as sequences sharing an identical inferred V gene, J gene, and CDR3 amino acid sequence. The percentage overlap between two repertoires was calculated by dividing the number of shared unique clonotypes by the size of the smaller repertoire. Three approaches were used to assess repertoire richness: RTK rarefaction, the Chao1 estimator, and Recon v2.1 estimates of unobserved clonotypes. Generation probabilities for all TCRbeta clonotypes obtained by the gDNA method from a handful of donors were computed using OLGA. TCRdb carries this immuneACCESS record with in-frame sequences only. Its versions omit some clonotypes, under half of them owing to an unresolved V gene in the studies checked, with the rest unexplained. From that table come the V and J calls and clone size; the DNA was used to work out D and trimming. This sample is represented by millions of clones; roughly 92% of them were singletons. Around 0.15% of the sample is in the top ten clones.

As regards this clone: Its antigen target is currently unknown. Base qualities are missing; no much larger clone stands one base away.

The donors were healthy, HIV-negative adults with no recently reported acute infections or vaccinations. Every donor was a Caucasian adult living in Nashville, Tennessee, USA. CD4+ T cells were enriched by magnetic negative selection; naive cells were then positively selected on CD45RA, and the negative fraction formed the memory subset. Blood was collected by leukapheresis, and PBMCs were isolated by Ficoll-Histopaque density gradient centrifugation and then cryopreserved in liquid nitrogen vapor phase. Analytical flow cytometry was used to check the purity and quantity of each magnetically sorted T cell population. Genomic DNA was isolated from each sorted fraction and quantified by UV absorbance on a Nanodrop 2000c. V loses 4 bases of germline sequence and J loses 1 base, and the interval between the two ends is 14 bases. Based on the germline V gene, the CDR1 and CDR2 sequences are LGHNA and YSLEER. From the cysteine up to the phenylalanine, the CDR3 has a length of 15 residues. Here the CDR3 DNA is all that survives: 45 bases in frame from base 1.

The origin of this receptor is a man younger than 30 in good health. Sequencing was done on a sample of naive CD4+ T cells sorted from blood. Reading the label with the study, this specimen's cell subset or site is: CD45RA+ positively selected. The rearrangement combines TRBV4-3 with TRBJ2-7; a tentative D call is TRBD1 (6 bases match). The nucleotides are TGCGCCAGCAGCCGCTCTATGACAGGATCCTACGAGCAGTACTTC. This translates into CASSRSMTGSYEQYF.